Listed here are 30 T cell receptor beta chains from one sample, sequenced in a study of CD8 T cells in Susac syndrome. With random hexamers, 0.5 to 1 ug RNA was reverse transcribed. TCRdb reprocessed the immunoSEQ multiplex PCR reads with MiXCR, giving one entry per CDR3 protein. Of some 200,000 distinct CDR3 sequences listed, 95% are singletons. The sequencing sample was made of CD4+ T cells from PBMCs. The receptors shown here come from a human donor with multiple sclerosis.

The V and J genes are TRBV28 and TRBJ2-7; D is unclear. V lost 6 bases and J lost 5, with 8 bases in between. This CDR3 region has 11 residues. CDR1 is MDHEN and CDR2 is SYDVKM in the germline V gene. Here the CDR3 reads CASRGYDEQYF. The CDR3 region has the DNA TGTGCCAGCAGGGGATACGACGAGCAGTACTTC.

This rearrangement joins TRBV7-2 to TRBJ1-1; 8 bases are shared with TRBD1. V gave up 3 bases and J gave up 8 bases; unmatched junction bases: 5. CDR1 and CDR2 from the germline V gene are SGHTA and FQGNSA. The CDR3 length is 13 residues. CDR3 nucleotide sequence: TGTGCCAGCAGCTTGGACAGGGCCTTCGAAGCTTTCTTT. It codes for CASSLDRAFEAFF.

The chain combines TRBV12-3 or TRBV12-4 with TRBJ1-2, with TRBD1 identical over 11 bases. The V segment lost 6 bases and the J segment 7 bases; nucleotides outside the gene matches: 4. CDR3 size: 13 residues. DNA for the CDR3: TGTGCCAGCAGGGCCGGGACAGGGGGTGGCTACACCTTC. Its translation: CASRAGTGGGYTF.

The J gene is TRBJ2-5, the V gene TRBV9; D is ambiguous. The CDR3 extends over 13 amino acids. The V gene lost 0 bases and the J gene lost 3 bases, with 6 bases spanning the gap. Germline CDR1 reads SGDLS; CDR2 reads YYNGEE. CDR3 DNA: TGTGCCAGCAGCGTAGGTGGAAAAGAGACCCAGTACTTC. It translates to CASSVGGKETQYF.

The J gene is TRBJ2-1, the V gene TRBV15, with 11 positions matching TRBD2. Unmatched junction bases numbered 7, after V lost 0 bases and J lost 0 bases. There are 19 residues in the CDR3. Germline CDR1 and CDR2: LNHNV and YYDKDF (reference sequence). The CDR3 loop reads CATSRDLASGGFSYNEQFF. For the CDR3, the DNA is TGTGCCACCAGCAGAGATCTGGCTAGCGGGGGGTTCTCCTACAATGAGCAGTTCTTC.

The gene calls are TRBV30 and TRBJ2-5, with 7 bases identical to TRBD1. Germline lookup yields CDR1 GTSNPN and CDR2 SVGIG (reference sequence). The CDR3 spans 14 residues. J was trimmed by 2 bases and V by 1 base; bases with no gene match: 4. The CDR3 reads CAWSATGAQETQYF. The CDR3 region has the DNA TGTGCCTGGAGTGCTACAGGGGCTCAAGAGACCCAGTACTTC.

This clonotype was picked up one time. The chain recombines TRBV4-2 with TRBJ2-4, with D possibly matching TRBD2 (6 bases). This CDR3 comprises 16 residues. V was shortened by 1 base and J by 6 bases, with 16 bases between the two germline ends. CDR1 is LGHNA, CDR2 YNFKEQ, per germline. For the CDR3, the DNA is TGTGCCAGCAGCCAAGTCGGGCGGACTACGACAAACATTCAGTACTTC. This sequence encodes CASSQVGRTTTNIQYF.

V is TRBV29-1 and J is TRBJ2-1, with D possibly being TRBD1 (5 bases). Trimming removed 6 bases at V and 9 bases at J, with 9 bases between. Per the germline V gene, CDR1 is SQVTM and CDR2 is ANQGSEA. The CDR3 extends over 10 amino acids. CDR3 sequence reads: CSVHRPEQFF. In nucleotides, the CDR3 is TGCAGCGTCCACAGGCCTGAGCAGTTCTTC.

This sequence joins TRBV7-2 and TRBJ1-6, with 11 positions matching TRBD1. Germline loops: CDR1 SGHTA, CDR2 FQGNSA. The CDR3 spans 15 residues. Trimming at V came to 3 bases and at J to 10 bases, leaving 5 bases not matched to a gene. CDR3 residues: CASSLRTGGQSPLHF. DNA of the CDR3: TGTGCCAGCAGCTTGAGGACAGGGGGCCAATCACCCCTCCACTTT.

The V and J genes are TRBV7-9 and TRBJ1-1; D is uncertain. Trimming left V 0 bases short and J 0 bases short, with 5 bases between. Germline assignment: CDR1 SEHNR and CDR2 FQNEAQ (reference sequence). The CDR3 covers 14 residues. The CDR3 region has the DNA TGTGCCAGCAGCTTAGCCCAGTTGAACACTGAAGCTTTCTTT. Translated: CASSLAQLNTEAFF.

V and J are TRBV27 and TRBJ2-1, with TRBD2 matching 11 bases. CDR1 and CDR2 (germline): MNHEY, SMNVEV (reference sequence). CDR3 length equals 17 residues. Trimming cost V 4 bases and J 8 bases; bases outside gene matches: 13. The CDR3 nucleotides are TGTGCCAGCAGTTCAATACTAATCGGACTAGCGGGCGATGAGCAGTTCTTC. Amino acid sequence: CASSSILIGLAGDEQFF.

The CDR3 loop is CAGLDGGRRDEQFF. DNA of the CDR3: TGTGCCGGATTAGACGGGGGGCGGAGGGATGAGCAGTTCTTC. The chain is built from TRBV2 and TRBJ2-1; possible D gene TRBD2, 7 bases. Looked up from germline, CDR1 is SNHLY and CDR2 is FYNNEI. V was pared by 11 bases and J by 8 bases, with 22 bases between. This CDR3 spans 14 amino acids.

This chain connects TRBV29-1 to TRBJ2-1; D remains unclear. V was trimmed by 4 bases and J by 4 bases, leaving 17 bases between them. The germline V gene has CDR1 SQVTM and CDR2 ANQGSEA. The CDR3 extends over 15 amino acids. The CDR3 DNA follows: TGCAGCGTTGCGATGGGGTGGGCATCTTACAATGAGCAGTTCTTC. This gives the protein CSVAMGWASYNEQFF.

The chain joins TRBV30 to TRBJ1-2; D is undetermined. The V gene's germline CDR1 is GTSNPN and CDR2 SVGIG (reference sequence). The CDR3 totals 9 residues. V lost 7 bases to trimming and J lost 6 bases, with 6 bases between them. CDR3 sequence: CALDNGYTF. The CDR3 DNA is TGTGCCTTGGATAATGGCTACACCTTC.

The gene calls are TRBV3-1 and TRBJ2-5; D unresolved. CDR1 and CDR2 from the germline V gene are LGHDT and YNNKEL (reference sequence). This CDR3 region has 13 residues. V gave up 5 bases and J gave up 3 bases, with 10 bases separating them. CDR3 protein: CASSNGGKETQYF. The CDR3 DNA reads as TGTGCCAGCAGCAATGGTGGTAAAGAGACCCAGTACTTC.

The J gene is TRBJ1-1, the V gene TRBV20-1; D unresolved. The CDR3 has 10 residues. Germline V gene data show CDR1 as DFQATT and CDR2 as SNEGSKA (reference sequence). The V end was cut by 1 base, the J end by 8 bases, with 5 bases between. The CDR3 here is CSARGTEAFF. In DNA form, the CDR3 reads TGCAGTGCTAGAGGTACCGAAGCTTTCTTT.

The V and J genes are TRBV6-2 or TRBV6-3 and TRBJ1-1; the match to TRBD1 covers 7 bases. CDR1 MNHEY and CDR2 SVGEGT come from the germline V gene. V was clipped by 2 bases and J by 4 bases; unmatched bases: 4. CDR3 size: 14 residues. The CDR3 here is CASSYTQGSTEAFF. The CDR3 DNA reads TGTGCCAGCAGTTACACACAGGGGTCCACTGAAGCTTTCTTT.

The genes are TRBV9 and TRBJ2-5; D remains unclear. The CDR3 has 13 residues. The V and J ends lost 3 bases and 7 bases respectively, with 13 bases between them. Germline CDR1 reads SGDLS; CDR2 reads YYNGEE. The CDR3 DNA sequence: TGTGCCAGCAGCGGAACCCTTTTGGGGACCCAGTACTTC. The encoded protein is CASSGTLLGTQYF. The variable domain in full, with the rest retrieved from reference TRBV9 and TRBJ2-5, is DSGVTQTPKHLITATGQRVTLRCSPRSGDLSVYWYQQSLDQGLQFLIQYYNGEERAKGNILERFSAQQFPDLHSELNLSSLELGDSALYFCASSGTLLGTQYFGPGTRLLVL.

In nucleotides, the CDR3 is TGCAGCGTTTCTGGGACACACAACTCTGGAAACACCATATATTTT. Translation: CSVSGTHNSGNTIYF. The rearrangement links TRBV29-1 to TRBJ1-3, with D perhaps TRBD1 (6 bases). The CDR3 extends over 15 amino acids. The germline CDR1 and CDR2 sequences are SQVTM and ANQGSEA. The germline V and J ends were trimmed by 5 bases and 0 bases, with 14 bases remaining between them.

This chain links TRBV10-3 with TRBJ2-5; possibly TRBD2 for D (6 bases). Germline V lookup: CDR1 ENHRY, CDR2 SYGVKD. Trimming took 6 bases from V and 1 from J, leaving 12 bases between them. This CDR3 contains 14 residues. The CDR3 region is CAISATSFQETQYF. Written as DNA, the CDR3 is TGTGCCATCAGCGCGACTAGTTTCCAAGAGACCCAGTACTTC.

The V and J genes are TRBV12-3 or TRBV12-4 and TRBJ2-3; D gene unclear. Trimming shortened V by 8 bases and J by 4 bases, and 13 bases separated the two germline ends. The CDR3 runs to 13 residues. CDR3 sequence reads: CASVPVGADTQYF. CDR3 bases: TGTGCCAGCGTGCCGGTTGGTGCAGATACGCAGTATTTT.

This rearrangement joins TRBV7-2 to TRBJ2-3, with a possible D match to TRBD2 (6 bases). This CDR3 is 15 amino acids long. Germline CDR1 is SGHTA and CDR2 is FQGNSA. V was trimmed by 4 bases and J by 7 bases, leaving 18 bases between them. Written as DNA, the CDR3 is TGTGCCAGCAGCTCTCGGGGGAGTACAGGATATACGCAGTATTTT. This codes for CASSSRGSTGYTQYF.

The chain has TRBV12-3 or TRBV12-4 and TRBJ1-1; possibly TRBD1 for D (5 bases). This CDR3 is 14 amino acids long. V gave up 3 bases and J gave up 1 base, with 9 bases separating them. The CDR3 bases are TGTGCCAGCAGTTTTGACAGACAGAACACTGAAGCTTTCTTT. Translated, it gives CASSFDRQNTEAFF.

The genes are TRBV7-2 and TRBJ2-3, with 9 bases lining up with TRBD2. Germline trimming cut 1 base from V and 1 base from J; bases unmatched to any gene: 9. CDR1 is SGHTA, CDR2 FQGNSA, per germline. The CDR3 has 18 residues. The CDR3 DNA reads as TGTGCCAGCAGCTTAGGGTGGGGTTGGACTAGCGGCACAGATACGCAGTATTTT. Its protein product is CASSLGWGWTSGTDTQYF. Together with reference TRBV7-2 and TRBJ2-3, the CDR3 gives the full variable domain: GAGVSQSPSNKVTEKGKDVELRCDPISGHTALYWYRQSLGQGLEFLIYFQGNSAPDKSGLPSDRFSAERTGGSVSTLTIQRTQQEDSAVYLCASSLGWGWTSGTDTQYFGPGTRLTVL.

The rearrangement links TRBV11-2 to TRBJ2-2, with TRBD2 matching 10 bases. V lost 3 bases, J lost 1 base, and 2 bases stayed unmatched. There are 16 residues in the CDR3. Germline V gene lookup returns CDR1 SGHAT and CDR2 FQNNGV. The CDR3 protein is CASSFTSGMNTGELFF. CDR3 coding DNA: TGTGCCAGCAGCTTCACTAGCGGGATGAACACCGGGGAGCTGTTTTTT.

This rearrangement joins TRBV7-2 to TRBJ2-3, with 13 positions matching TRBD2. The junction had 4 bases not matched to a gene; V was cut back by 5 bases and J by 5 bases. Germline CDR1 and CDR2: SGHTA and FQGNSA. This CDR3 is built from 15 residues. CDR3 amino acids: CASSQRTSGRDTQYF. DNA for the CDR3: TGTGCCAGCAGCCAACGGACTAGCGGGAGAGATACGCAGTATTTT.

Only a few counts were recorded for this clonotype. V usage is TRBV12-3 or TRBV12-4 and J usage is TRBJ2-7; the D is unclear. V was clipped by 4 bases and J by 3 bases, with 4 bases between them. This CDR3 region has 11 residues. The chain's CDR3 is CASSSRYEQYF. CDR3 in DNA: TGTGCCAGCAGTTCCCGCTACGAGCAGTACTTC.

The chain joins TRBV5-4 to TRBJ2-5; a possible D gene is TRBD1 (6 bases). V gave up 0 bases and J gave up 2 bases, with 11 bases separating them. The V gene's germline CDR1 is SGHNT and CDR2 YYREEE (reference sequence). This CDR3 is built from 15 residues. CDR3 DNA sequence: TGTGCCAGCAGCTTGGGGGGGCTTTCGCAAGAGACCCAGTACTTC. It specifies CASSLGGLSQETQYF.

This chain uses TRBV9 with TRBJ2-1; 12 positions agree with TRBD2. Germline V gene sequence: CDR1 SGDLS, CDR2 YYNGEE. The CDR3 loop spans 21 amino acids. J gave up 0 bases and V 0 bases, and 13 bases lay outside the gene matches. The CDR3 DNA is TGTGCCAGCAGCGTAGGTATTCTAGCGGGAGGGCGTCATCACTCCTACAATGAGCAGTTCTTC. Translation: CASSVGILAGGRHHSYNEQFF.

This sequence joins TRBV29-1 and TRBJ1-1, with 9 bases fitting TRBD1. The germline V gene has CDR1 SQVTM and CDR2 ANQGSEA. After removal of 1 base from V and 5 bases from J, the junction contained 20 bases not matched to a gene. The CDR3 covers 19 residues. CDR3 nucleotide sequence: TGCAGCGTTGAAGTGTACAGGGGGCGCGAGGGATTTATTCGGACTGAAGCTTTCTTT. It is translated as CSVEVYRGREGFIRTEAFF.